The 22 T cell receptor beta chains listed next were all sequenced from one sample in a study of blood T cell repertoires in COVID-19. Profiling relied on immunoSEQ multiplex PCR, and the TCRdb table lists in-frame clones only, not all of them. In the table there are 50,000 or so clones, about three quarters of which are singletons. Sequencing was performed on peripheral blood. The origin of the receptors is a human donor with active or convalescent COVID-19. The donor label of this sample is uncertain.

The V call is TRBV11-2, the J call TRBJ2-3, with unresolved D. V was trimmed by 1 base and J by 4 bases, leaving 12 bases between them. In germline, CDR1 is SGHAT, CDR2 FQNNGV. The CDR3 is 15 residues long. CDR3 bases: TGTGCCAGCAGCTTAGGGCCCAGCGTCCCAGATACGCAGTATTTT. Protein sequence: CASSLGPSVPDTQYF.

The chain carries TRBV7-2 and TRBJ2-7; TRBD2 matches at 7 bases. V trimming: 5 bases; J trimming: 5 bases; junction bases outside the gene matches: 12. CDR1 and CDR2 (germline): SGHTA, FQGNSA. This CDR3 is 15 amino acids long. This CDR3 reads CASSRQIAGTHEQYF. The CDR3 DNA follows: TGTGCCAGCAGCCGCCAGATAGCGGGTACGCACGAGCAGTACTTC.

V is TRBV15 and J is TRBJ2-3; 9 positions match TRBD2. The junction had 4 bases not matched to a gene; V was cut back by 5 bases and J by 1 base. This CDR3 is built from 15 residues. Germline CDR1 LNHNV, CDR2 YYDKDF (reference sequence). The CDR3: CATSPRLAGTDTQYF. The DNA of the CDR3 is TGTGCCACCAGCCCTCGACTAGCGGGCACAGATACGCAGTATTTT.

This sequence joins TRBV9 and TRBJ1-3, with TRBD1 matching 9 bases. CDR1 and CDR2 from the germline V gene are SGDLS and YYNGEE. The CDR3 consists of 16 residues. J lost 2 bases, V lost 4 bases, and 7 bases had no gene match. CDR3 amino acids: CASSLRTGDTGNTIYF. The DNA for the CDR3 is TGTGCCAGCAGCCTACGGACAGGGGATACTGGAAACACCATATATTTT.

This clone was seen only a few times. The CDR3 DNA sequence: TGTGCCTGGAGTCCGGGACATAATGAAAAACTGTTTTTT. Its protein product is CAWSPGHNEKLFF. V and J are TRBV30 and TRBJ1-4; perhaps TRBD1 as D (6 bases). The CDR3 contains 13 residues. V dropped 2 bases and J dropped 4 bases, with 8 bases sitting between them. Germline CDR1 reads GTSNPN; CDR2 reads SVGIG (reference sequence).

The chain uses TRBV21-1 and TRBJ1-2; the table gives TRBD1 as D, unverified against the DNA. TRBV21-1 is listed as a pseudogene. The CDR3 extends over 13 amino acids. CDR3 DNA sequence: TGTGCCAGCAGGTTAAAGACAGGCTATGGCTACACCTTC. This translates into CASRLKTGYGYTF.

The rearrangement joins TRBV7-9 to TRBJ2-7, with 7 bases aligning to TRBD2. The CDR3 has 15 amino acids. Germline-derived CDR1 and CDR2 are SEHNR and FQNEAQ (reference sequence). With V trimmed by 9 bases and J by 5 bases, 16 bases remained unmatched. The CDR3 coding sequence is TGTGCCAGTTGGAACGCGGGAGCTCTAGGGCACGAGCAGTACTTC. Translating it yields CASWNAGALGHEQYF.

CDR3 sequence: CASSQSEGGDYGYTF. DNA for the CDR3: TGCGCCAGCAGCCAATCGGAGGGCGGAGATTATGGCTACACCTTC. The chain uses TRBV4-1 and TRBJ1-2, with D unresolved. The germline V gene encodes CDR1 MGHRA and CDR2 YSYEKL. This CDR3 spans 15 amino acids. The V and J ends lost 2 bases and 5 bases respectively, with 15 bases between them.

This chain uses TRBV11-2 with TRBJ2-4; 12 bases are shared with TRBD1. Germline V gene sequence: CDR1 SGHAT, CDR2 FQNNGV. V dropped 1 base and J dropped 9; count of bases not matched to a gene: 7. CDR3 size: 16 residues. The CDR3 DNA reads TGTGCCAGCAGCTTAGTCTCCGGGACAGGGGGCAGCATTCAGTACTTC. Protein sequence: CASSLVSGTGGSIQYF.

This rearrangement joins TRBV7-2 to TRBJ2-3; 12 nucleotides line up with TRBD2. Per the germline V gene, CDR1 is SGHTA and CDR2 is FQGNSA. V was clipped by 4 bases and J by 0 bases; unmatched bases: 5. This CDR3 is 17 amino acids long. Here the CDR3 reads CASSYGLAGTSTDTQYF. DNA for the CDR3: TGTGCCAGCAGCTATGGACTAGCGGGAACCAGCACAGATACGCAGTATTTT.

This clone has a single count. The J gene is TRBJ1-1, the V gene TRBV27; D gene ambiguous. Germline assignment: CDR1 MNHEY and CDR2 SMNVEV (reference sequence). Trimming removed 6 bases at V and 1 base at J, with 15 bases between. CDR3 length equals 15 residues. DNA for the CDR3: TGTGCCAGCAGCCGAGGGATGCCGGCGAACACTGAAGCTTTCTTT. It encodes CASSRGMPANTEAFF.

V usage is TRBV2 and J usage is TRBJ2-3; a weak D match, TRBD1 (5 bases). CDR3 length: 15 residues. Germline CDR1 and CDR2: SNHLY and FYNNEI. The ends were cut back, 3 bases at V and 4 bases at J, with 14 bases in the middle. The chain's CDR3 is CASSETQGQADTQYF. DNA for the CDR3: TGTGCCAGCAGTGAGACCCAGGGTCAGGCAGATACGCAGTATTTT. Full variable domain (outside the CDR3, taken from reference TRBV2 and TRBJ2-3): EPEVTQTPSHQVTQMGQEVILRCVPISNHLYFYWYRQILGQKVEFLVSFYNNEISEKSEIFDDQFSVERPDGSNFTLKIRSTKLEDSAMYFCASSETQGQADTQYFGPGTRLTVL.

The chain joins TRBV7-9 to TRBJ2-5; D is perhaps TRBD2 (5 bases). Germline CDR1 is SEHNR and CDR2 is FQNEAQ (reference sequence). The V end was cut by 11 bases, the J end by 5 bases, with 9 bases between. The CDR3 is 10 amino acids. CDR3 nucleotides: TGTGCCGCGGGTGAGGAGACCCAGTACTTC. Amino acid sequence: CAAGEETQYF.

V is TRBV29-1 and J is TRBJ1-5, with D tentatively TRBD1 (5 bases). Germline V lookup: CDR1 SQVTM, CDR2 ANQGSEA. The CDR3 runs to 13 residues. Trimming removed 4 bases from V and 4 bases from J, with 11 bases in between. The CDR3 protein is CSVAGVGNQPQHF. As DNA, the CDR3 is TGCAGCGTTGCGGGGGTTGGAAATCAGCCCCAGCATTTT.

This clone was observed a single time. This chain joins TRBV27 and TRBJ1-2; D is ambiguous. Germline CDR1 reads MNHEY; CDR2 reads SMNVEV (reference sequence). CDR3 length equals 17 residues. The V end lost 0 bases, the J end lost 5 bases, and 19 bases lay between the germline ends. The CDR3 sequence: CASSLSEGTARRYGYTF. The CDR3 DNA sequence: TGTGCCAGCAGTTTATCGGAGGGTACGGCTAGGAGATATGGCTACACCTTC.

CDR3 bases: TGTGCCAGCAGTACAGGAGAGACCCAGTACTTC. It codes for CASSTGETQYF. The chain carries TRBV6-5 and TRBJ2-5, with D perhaps TRBD1 (5 bases). The V gene's germline CDR1 is MNHEY and CDR2 SVGAGI. The CDR3 runs to 11 residues. V lost 5 bases, J lost 4 bases, and 5 bases lay in between.

The chain couples TRBV3-1 (or the pseudogene TRBV3-2) to TRBJ2-1, with D possibly matching TRBD2 (6 bases). Trimming removed 1 base at V and 8 bases at J, with 24 bases between. Germline V gene sequence: CDR1 LGHDT, CDR2 YNNKEL (reference sequence). The CDR3 contains 18 residues. CDR3 DNA: TGTGCCAGCAGCCAAGGGGGCCTCCAGCGGGCGAATATCTATGAGCAGTTCTTC. This codes for CASSQGGLQRANIYEQFF.

V gene TRBV11-2 combines with J gene TRBJ2-1; the match to TRBD2 covers 7 bases. With 4 bases clipped from V and 5 bases from J, the junction kept 8 bases outside the gene matches. The CDR3 spans 15 residues. The germline V gene encodes CDR1 SGHAT and CDR2 FQNNGV. CDR3 protein: CASSSRGSDNNEQFF. CDR3 DNA: TGTGCCAGCAGCTCCCGCGGGAGTGACAACAATGAGCAGTTCTTC.

This rearrangement joins TRBV6-5 to TRBJ1-2; unclear D gene. The germline V gene encodes CDR1 MNHEY and CDR2 SVGAGI. The CDR3 sequence is 13 residues long. V lost 7 bases and J 7 bases, leaving 16 bases between the germline ends. The DNA of the CDR3 is TGTGCCAGCACCGAAAGGCCGGACTCTGGCTACACCTTC. It yields the protein CASTERPDSGYTF.

The gene calls are TRBV7-3 and TRBJ1-6, with D possibly matching TRBD1 (5 bases). V gave up 4 bases and J gave up 8 bases, with 9 bases separating them. CDR3 size: 13 residues. CDR1 SGHTA and CDR2 FQGTGA come from the germline V gene. The CDR3 spells CASSSRADSPLHF. The CDR3 DNA follows: TGTGCCAGCAGCTCCAGGGCTGATTCACCCCTCCACTTT.

The table lists this clone with a few counts. The V call is TRBV19, the J call TRBJ2-3; D is possibly TRBD1 (5 bases). The germline V gene encodes CDR1 LNHDA and CDR2 SQIVND (reference sequence). With 6 bases removed from V and 0 bases from J, the gap between germline ends came to 16 bases. This CDR3 comprises 16 residues. This CDR3 is CASSPTYQGSTDTQYF. The CDR3 region has the DNA TGTGCCAGTAGCCCAACTTACCAGGGTAGCACAGATACGCAGTATTTT.

The chain has TRBV19 and TRBJ1-1, with D maybe TRBD1 (5 bases). Germline-derived CDR1 and CDR2 are LNHDA and SQIVND (reference sequence). The CDR3 is 14 residues long. Trimming left V 4 bases short and J 2 bases short, with 11 bases between. The CDR3 is CASSSRRGNTEAFF. Here the CDR3 DNA reads TGTGCCAGTAGTAGTAGGAGGGGAAACACTGAAGCTTTCTTT.